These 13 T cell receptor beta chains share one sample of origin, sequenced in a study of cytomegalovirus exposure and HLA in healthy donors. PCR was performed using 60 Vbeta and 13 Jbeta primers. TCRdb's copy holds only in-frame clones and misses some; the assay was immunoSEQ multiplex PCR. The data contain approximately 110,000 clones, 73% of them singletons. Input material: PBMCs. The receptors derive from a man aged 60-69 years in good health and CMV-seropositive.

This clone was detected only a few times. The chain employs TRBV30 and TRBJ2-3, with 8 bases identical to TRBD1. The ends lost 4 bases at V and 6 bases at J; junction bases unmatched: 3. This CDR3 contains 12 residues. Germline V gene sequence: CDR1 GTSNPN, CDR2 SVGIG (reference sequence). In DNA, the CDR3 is TGTGCCTGGACAACAGGGGGGGATACGCAGTATTTT. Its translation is CAWTTGGDTQYF.

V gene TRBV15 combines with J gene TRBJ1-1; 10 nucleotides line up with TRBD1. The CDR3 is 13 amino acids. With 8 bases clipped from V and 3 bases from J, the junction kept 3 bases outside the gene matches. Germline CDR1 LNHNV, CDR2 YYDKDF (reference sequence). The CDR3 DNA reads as TGTGCCACCGAGGACAGGGGGGACACTGAAGCTTTCTTT. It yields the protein CATEDRGDTEAFF. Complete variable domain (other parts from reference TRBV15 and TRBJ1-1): DAMVIQNPRYQVTQFGKPVTLSCSQTLNHNVMYWYQQKSSQAPKLLFHYYDKDFNNEADTPDNFQSRRPNTSFCFLDIRSPGLGDTAMYLCATEDRGDTEAFFGQGTRLTVV.

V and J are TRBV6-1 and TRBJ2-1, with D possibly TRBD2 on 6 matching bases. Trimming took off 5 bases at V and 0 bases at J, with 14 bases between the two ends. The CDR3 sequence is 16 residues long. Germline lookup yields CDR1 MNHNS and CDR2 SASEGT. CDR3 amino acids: CASSKGLPGSYNEQFF. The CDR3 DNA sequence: TGTGCCAGCAGTAAAGGACTACCGGGCTCCTACAATGAGCAGTTCTTC.

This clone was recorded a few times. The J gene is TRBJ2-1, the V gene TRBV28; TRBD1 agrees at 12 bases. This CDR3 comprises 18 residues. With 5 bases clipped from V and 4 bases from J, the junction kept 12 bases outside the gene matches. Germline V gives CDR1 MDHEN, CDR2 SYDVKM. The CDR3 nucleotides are TGTGCCAGCAGTACCATGACGCCGGGACAGGGGGCTTACAATGAGCAGTTCTTC. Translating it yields CASSTMTPGQGAYNEQFF.

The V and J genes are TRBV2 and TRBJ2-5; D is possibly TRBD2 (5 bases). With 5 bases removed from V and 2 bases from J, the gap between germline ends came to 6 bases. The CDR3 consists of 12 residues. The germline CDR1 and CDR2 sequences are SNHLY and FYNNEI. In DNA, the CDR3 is TGTGCCAGCAGTTCGGGGCAAGAGACCCAGTACTTC. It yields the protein CASSSGQETQYF.

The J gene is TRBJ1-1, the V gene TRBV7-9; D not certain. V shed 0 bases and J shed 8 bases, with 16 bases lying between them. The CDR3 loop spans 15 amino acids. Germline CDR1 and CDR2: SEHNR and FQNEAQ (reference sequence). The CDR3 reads CASSLASGGRLEAFF. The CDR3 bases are TGTGCCAGCAGCTTAGCGTCAGGTGGGCGCCTGGAAGCTTTCTTT.

Written as DNA, the CDR3 is TGTGCCAGCATTCGACCGGGACAGCGATCCTACGAGCAGTACTTC. The encoded protein is CASIRPGQRSYEQYF. The chain links TRBV6-1 to TRBJ2-7; 7 nucleotides agree with TRBD1. Losses at the gene ends were 7 bases for V and 1 base for J; bases not matched to a gene: 10. The CDR3 is made up of 15 amino acids. The germline V gene encodes CDR1 MNHNS and CDR2 SASEGT.

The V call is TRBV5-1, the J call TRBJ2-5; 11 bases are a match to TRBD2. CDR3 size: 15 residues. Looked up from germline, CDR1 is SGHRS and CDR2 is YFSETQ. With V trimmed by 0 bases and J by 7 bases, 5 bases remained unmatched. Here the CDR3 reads CASSLALAGGSTQYF. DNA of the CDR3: TGCGCCAGCAGCTTGGCCCTAGCGGGGGGATCGACCCAGTACTTC.

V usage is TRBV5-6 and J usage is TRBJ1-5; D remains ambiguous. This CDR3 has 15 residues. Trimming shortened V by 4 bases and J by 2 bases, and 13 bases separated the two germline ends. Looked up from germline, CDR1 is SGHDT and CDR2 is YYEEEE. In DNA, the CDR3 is TGTGCCAGCAGCGCTCAGTCTTTTGGCAATCAGCCCCAGCATTTT. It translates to CASSAQSFGNQPQHF.

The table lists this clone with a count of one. The CDR3 DNA sequence: TGTGCCAGCAGCTTACATTATCGGGGTTTTGATTCACCCCTCCACTTT. Translated: CASSLHYRGFDSPLHF. The chain joins TRBV7-3 to TRBJ1-6; D is undetermined. Germline CDR1 SGHTA, CDR2 FQGTGA. The CDR3 contains 16 residues. The germline V and J ends were trimmed by 2 bases and 8 bases, with 16 bases remaining between them.

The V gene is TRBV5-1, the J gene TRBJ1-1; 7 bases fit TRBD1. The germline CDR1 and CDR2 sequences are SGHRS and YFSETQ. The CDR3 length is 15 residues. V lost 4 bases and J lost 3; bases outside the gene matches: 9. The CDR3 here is CASSVGQGDDTEAFF. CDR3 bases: TGCGCCAGCAGCGTAGGGCAGGGGGATGACACTGAAGCTTTCTTT.

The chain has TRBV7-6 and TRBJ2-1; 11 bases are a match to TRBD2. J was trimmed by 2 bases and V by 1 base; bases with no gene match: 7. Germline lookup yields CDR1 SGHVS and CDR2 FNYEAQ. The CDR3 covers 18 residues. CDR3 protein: CASSLVPSGGFTYNEQFF. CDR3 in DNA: TGTGCCAGCAGCTTAGTTCCTAGCGGGGGGTTTACCTACAATGAGCAGTTCTTC.

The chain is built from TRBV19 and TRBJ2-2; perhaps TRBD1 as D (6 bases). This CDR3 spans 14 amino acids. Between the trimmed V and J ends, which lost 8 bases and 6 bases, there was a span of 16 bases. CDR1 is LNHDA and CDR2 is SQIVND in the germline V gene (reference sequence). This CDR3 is CASSTTGSAGELFF. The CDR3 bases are TGTGCCAGTTCCACTACAGGGTCGGCCGGGGAGCTGTTTTTT.